This T cell receptor (beta chain) was captured by sequencing in a study of resident and recirculating memory T cells in vitiligo. At the level of the study: Epidermis came from shave biopsies of lesional and nonlesional sites, plus PBMCs.

Patients' lesions had not changed for the previous 6 months. Confetti depigmentation, marking active vitiligo, was absent in these patients. Findings and caveats of the study: No unique dominant TCR clone was found in vitiligo lesions.

As concerns this clone: No antigen is known for it.

Here immunoSEQ multiplex PCR was the method, and the copy in TCRdb shows in-frame clones only, minus some. The sample has around 70,000 clones; approximately 89% are singletons. Sequences were obtained from blood. This clonotype was sampled from a male donor with vitiligo.

The CDR3 sequence: CASSHYSQATEAFF. CDR3 nucleotide sequence: TGTGCCAGCAGTCACTACTCTCAGGCCACTGAAGCTTTCTTT. The V gene is TRBV6-5, the J gene TRBJ1-1; D not certain. Trimming removed 5 bases from V and 4 bases from J, with 14 bases in between. This CDR3 contains 14 residues. Germline V CDR1 and CDR2: MNHEY, SVGAGI.